The 26 T cell receptor beta chains given below trace back to one sample, sequenced in a study of monozygotic twins with inflammatory bowel disease (dated by TCRdb to about 2019). Library generation was performed with 5' RACE. Sequencing relied on an Illumina HiSeq 2500. Following TCRdb reprocessing, every CDR3 protein sequence forms one entry, and DNA is not provided. This sample's listing comprises some 150,000 distinct CDR3 sequences. Around 7.2% of the sample lies in the top ten. The sample consisted of blood. All receptors derive from a human donor with ulcerative colitis or Crohn's disease, or a healthy co-twin of an affected twin (not recorded which).

This CDR3 reads CASSYTTGGNQPQHF. The chain carries TRBV27 and TRBJ1-5; TCRdb lists TRBD1, though no DNA is available to test this call. Germline V gene data show CDR1 as MNHEY and CDR2 as SMNVEV (reference sequence). The CDR3 has 15 amino acids.

The chain uses TRBV7-8 and TRBJ1-6. Germline-derived CDR1 and CDR2 are SGHVS and FQNEAQ. The CDR3 is 12 residues long. The CDR3 loop reads CASSLVADFLHF. Filled out from reference TRBV7-8 and TRBJ1-6, the complete variable domain reads GAGVSQSPRYKVAKRGQDVALRCDPISGHVSLFWYQQALGQGPEFLTYFQNEAQLDKSGLPSDRFFAERPEGSVSTLKIQRTQQEDSAVYLCASSLVADFLHFGNGTRLTVT.

V and J are TRBV30 and TRBJ1-2; the TCRdb D gene call, TRBD1, has no DNA to confirm it. CDR3 length equals 14 residues. Germline V gene sequence: CDR1 GTSNPN, CDR2 SVGIG (reference sequence). The CDR3 is CAWTLSQGYYGYTF.

The chain recombines TRBV6-5 with TRBJ2-3; TCRdb proposes TRBD1, but this gene call is untestable without DNA. The V gene's germline CDR1 is MNHEY and CDR2 SVGAGI. The length of the CDR3 is 15 residues. CDR3: CASSYSKGAGDTQYF.

The rearrangement uses TRBV27 and TRBJ2-7; there is no DNA to check the TCRdb D call of TRBD1. The germline gives CDR1 MNHEY, CDR2 SMNVEV (reference sequence). This CDR3 region has 14 residues. CDR3 sequence reads: CASSFTGVHYEQYF.

V usage is TRBV7-9 and J usage is TRBJ1-1; TCRdb gives TRBD1 as the D gene, but with no DNA this cannot be confirmed. The germline V gene has CDR1 SEHNR and CDR2 FQNEAQ (reference sequence). This CDR3 has 12 residues. This CDR3 reads CASSTTGLGAFF.

The chain carries TRBV25-1 and TRBJ2-5; there is no DNA to check the TCRdb D call of TRBD2. Germline V gives CDR1 MGHDK, CDR2 SYGVNS. This CDR3 has 16 amino acids. CDR3 sequence reads: CASSEFLGEGQETQYF.

The rearrangement joins TRBV30 to TRBJ2-5; no DNA is available, so the TRBD2 call from TCRdb remains unchecked. This CDR3 contains 16 residues. The germline gives CDR1 GTSNPN, CDR2 SVGIG (reference sequence). CDR3 amino acids: CAWSWGLLGRRETQYF.

The J gene is TRBJ2-7, the V gene TRBV3-1. The CDR3 sequence is 12 residues long. Germline values: CDR1 LGHDT, CDR2 YNNKEL (reference sequence). Here the CDR3 reads CASSQDLNEQYF.

The CDR3 here is CASSLVDPRQGAYEQYF. The gene calls are TRBV5-1 and TRBJ2-7; TCRdb picks TRBD1, but there is no DNA to check that call. Germline CDR1 reads SGHRS; CDR2 reads YFSETQ. The CDR3 length is 17 residues.

This sequence joins TRBV27 and TRBJ2-3; lacking DNA, the TRBD2 call made by TCRdb goes unchecked. The CDR3 loop spans 14 amino acids. Germline V gene lookup returns CDR1 MNHEY and CDR2 SMNVEV (reference sequence). CDR3 in amino acids: CASSFGRVGDTQYF.

The chain has TRBV5-1 and TRBJ1-1; absent DNA, TCRdb's TRBD1 call cannot be checked. The germline CDR1 and CDR2 sequences are SGHRS and YFSETQ. This CDR3 comprises 14 residues. The CDR3 spells CASSGTGVESEAFF.

This chain's CDR3 is CASSFSAAYTGELFF. The chain recombines TRBV5-4 with TRBJ2-2. Germline V gene lookup returns CDR1 SGHNT and CDR2 YYREEE (reference sequence). This CDR3 comprises 15 residues.

The chain has TRBV3-1 and TRBJ2-1. This CDR3 comprises 15 residues. Germline assignment: CDR1 LGHDT and CDR2 YNNKEL (reference sequence). CDR3 region: CASSQAASSYNEQFF.

V usage is TRBV11-2 and J usage is TRBJ2-1; the TRBD2 assignment by TCRdb is unverifiable without DNA. The germline gives CDR1 SGHAT, CDR2 FQNNGV. The length of the CDR3 is 19 residues. The chain's CDR3 is CASSLDSLQAGRSYNEQFF.

The gene calls are TRBV10-3 and TRBJ2-5. Germline CDR1 and CDR2: ENHRY and SYGVKD. The CDR3 runs to 13 residues. CDR3 loop: CAISESPLETQYF.

The gene calls are TRBV12-3 or TRBV12-4 and TRBJ2-1; as DNA is missing, the TRBD2 call by TCRdb cannot be tested. The length of the CDR3 is 16 residues. The CDR3 sequence is CASSLRIKRGENEQFF.

The chain recombines TRBV20-1 with TRBJ2-1; TCRdb indicates TRBD2, and absent DNA this call remains unverified. The CDR3 spans 15 residues. From germline, CDR1 is DFQATT and CDR2 SNEGSKA (reference sequence). CDR3 sequence: CSAPRSSGIYNEQFF.

The rearrangement uses TRBV20-1 and TRBJ1-3. CDR1 and CDR2 (germline): DFQATT, SNEGSKA (reference sequence). The CDR3 is made up of 16 amino acids. This chain's CDR3 is CSASSDASTSGNTIYF.

This chain connects TRBV7-2 to TRBJ2-7; TCRdb reports TRBD2, a call that lacks DNA to check it against. CDR1 and CDR2 (germline): SGHTA, FQGNSA. This CDR3 comprises 16 residues. The CDR3 reads CASSLLELAGKYEQYF.

J is TRBJ1-2 and V is TRBV7-9; TCRdb's assignment of TRBD1 cannot be checked, as there is no DNA. This CDR3 spans 14 amino acids. The germline V gene has CDR1 SEHNR and CDR2 FQNEAQ (reference sequence). The CDR3 here is CASSSQYRNYGYTF.

The gene calls are TRBV28 and TRBJ1-1; TCRdb's D call of TRBD1 is untestable without DNA. This CDR3 has 14 residues. Germline lookup yields CDR1 MDHEN and CDR2 SYDVKM. The CDR3 is CASSGQGALTEAFF.

This sequence joins TRBV7-2 and TRBJ2-3; TCRdb gives TRBD2 as the D gene, but with no DNA this cannot be confirmed. Germline CDR1 reads SGHTA; CDR2 reads FQGNSA. The CDR3 runs to 16 residues. The CDR3 region is CASRPRSGWSTDTQYF.

V usage is TRBV20-1 and J usage is TRBJ1-2. Germline V lookup: CDR1 DFQATT, CDR2 SNEGSKA (reference sequence). This CDR3 spans 14 amino acids. This chain's CDR3 is CSATTGPSNYGYTF.

The J gene is TRBJ1-5, the V gene TRBV10-3; the D call from TCRdb, TRBD1, cannot be confirmed without DNA. The CDR3 has 14 residues. CDR1 and CDR2 (germline): ENHRY, SYGVKD. The CDR3 loop reads CAISRDSDNQPQHF.

The chain couples TRBV20-1 to TRBJ1-2; TCRdb gives TRBD1 as the D gene, but with no DNA this cannot be confirmed. This CDR3 has 13 residues. Germline V CDR1 and CDR2: DFQATT, SNEGSKA (reference sequence). Here the CDR3 reads CSAEPPGIHGYTF.